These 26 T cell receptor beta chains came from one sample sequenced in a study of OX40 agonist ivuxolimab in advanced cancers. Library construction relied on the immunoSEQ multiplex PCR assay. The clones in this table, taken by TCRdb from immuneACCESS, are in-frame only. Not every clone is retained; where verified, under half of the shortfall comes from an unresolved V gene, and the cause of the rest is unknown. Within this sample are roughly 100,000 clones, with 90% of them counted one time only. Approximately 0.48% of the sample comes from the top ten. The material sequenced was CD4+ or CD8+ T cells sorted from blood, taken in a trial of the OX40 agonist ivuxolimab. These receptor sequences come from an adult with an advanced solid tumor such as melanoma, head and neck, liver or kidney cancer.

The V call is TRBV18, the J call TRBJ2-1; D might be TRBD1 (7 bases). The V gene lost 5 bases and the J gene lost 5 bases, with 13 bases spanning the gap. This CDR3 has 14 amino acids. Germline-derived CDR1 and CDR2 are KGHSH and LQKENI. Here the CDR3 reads CASSGGTANNEQFF. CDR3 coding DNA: TGTGCCAGCTCAGGAGGGACAGCTAACAATGAGCAGTTCTTC. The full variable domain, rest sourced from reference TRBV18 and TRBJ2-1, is NAGVMQNPRHLVRRRGQEARLRCSPMKGHSHVYWYRQLPEEGLKFMVYLQKENIIDESGMPKERFSAEFPKEGPSILRIQQVVRGDSAAYFCASSGGTANNEQFFGPGTRLTVL.

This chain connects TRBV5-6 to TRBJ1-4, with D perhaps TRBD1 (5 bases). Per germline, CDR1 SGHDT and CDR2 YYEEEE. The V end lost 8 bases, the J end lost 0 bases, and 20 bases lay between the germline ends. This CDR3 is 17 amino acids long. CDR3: CASREGRTLATNEKLFF. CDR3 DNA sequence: TGTGCCAGTAGAGAGGGACGGACACTTGCAACTAATGAAAAACTGTTTTTT.

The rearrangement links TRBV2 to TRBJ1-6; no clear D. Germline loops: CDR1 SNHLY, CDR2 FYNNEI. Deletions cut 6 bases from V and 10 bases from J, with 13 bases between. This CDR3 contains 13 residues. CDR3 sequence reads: CASRRYFLSPLHF. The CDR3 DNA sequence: TGTGCCAGCAGAAGGTATTTTCTCTCACCCCTCCACTTT.

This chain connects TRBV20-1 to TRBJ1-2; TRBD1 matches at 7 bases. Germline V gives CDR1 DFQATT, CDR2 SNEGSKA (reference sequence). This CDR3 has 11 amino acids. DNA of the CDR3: TGCAGCCTTAGGGAAGGGGGCGGCTACACCTTC. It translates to CSLREGGGYTF.

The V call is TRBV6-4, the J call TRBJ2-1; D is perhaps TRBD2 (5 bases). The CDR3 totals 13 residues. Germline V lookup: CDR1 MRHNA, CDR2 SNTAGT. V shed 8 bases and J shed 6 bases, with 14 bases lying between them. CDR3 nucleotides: TGTGCCAGCGCCCCCCGCGAGGGCAATGAGCAGTTCTTC. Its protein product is CASAPREGNEQFF.

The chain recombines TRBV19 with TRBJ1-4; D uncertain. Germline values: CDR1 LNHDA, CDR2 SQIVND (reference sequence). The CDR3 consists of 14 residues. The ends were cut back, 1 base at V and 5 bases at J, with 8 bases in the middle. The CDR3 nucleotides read TGTGCCAGTAGTATAGGGCAGTCAAATGAAAAACTGTTTTTT. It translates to CASSIGQSNEKLFF. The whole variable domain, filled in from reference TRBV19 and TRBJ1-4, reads DGGITQSPKYLFRKEGQNVTLSCEQNLNHDAMYWYRQDPGQGLRLIYYSQIVNDFQKGDIAEGYSVSREKKESFPLTVTSAQKNPTAFYLCASSIGQSNEKLFFGSGTQLSVL.

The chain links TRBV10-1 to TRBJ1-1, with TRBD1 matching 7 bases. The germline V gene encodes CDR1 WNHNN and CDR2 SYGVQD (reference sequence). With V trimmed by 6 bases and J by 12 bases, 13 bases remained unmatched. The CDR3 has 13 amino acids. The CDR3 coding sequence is TGCGCCAGCAGCCCAAGACAGGGCGATGGGACTTTCTTT. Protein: CASSPRQGDGTFF.

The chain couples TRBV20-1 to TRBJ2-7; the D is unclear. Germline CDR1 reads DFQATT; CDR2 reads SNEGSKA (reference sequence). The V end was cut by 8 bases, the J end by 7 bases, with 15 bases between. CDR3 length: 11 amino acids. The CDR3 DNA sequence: TGCAGTCTCCGCGAGGCCCGGGAGCAGTACTTC. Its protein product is CSLREAREQYF.

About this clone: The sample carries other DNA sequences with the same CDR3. CDR3 protein: CASTDQETQYF. CDR3 DNA: TGCGCCAGCACGGACCAAGAGACCCAGTACTTC. The chain joins TRBV5-1 to TRBJ2-5; the D is unclear. The CDR3 runs to 11 residues. V was pared by 6 bases and J by 0 bases, with 3 bases between. In germline, CDR1 is SGHRS, CDR2 YFSETQ.

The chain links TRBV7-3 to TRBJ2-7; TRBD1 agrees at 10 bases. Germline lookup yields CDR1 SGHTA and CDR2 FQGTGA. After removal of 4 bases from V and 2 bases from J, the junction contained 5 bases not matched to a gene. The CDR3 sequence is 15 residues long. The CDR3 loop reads CASSSTGGLPYEQYF. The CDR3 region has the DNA TGTGCCAGCAGCTCGACAGGGGGCTTGCCCTACGAGCAGTACTTC.

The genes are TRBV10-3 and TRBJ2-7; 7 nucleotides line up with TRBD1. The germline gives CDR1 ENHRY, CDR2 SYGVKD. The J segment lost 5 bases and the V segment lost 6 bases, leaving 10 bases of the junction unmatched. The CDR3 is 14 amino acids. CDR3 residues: CAISRQGQADEQYF. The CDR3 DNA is TGTGCCATCAGCCGACAGGGTCAGGCGGACGAGCAGTACTTC.

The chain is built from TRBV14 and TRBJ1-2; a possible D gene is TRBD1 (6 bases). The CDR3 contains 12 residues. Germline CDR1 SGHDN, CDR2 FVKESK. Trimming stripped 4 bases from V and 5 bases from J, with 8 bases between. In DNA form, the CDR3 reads TGTGCCAGCAGCCCTGGGACATATGGCTACACCTTC. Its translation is CASSPGTYGYTF.

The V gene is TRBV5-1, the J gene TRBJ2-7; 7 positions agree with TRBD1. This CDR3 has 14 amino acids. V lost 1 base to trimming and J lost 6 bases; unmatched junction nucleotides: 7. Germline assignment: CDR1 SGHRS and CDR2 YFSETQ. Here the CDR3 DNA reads TGCGCCAGCAGCTTGACAGGGGCCACGGGCGAGCAGTACTTC. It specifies CASSLTGATGEQYF. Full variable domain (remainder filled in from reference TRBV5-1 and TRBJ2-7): KAGVTQTPRYLIKTRGQQVTLSCSPISGHRSVSWYQQTPGQGLQFLFEYFSETQRNKGNFPGRFSGRQFSNSRSEMNVSTLELGDSALYLCASSLTGATGEQYFGPGTRLTVT.

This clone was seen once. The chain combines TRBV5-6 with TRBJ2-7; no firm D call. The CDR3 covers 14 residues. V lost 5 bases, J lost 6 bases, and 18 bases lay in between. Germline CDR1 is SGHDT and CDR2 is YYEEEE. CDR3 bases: TGTGCCAGCAGGCCTATTACGACATTCTCCGAGCAGTACTTC. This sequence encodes CASRPITTFSEQYF.

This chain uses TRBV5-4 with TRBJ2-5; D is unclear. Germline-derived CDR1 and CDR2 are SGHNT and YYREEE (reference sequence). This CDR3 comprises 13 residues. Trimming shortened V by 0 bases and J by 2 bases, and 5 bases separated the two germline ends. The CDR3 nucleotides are TGTGCCAGCAGCTTGGCACAGCAAGAGACCCAGTACTTC. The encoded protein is CASSLAQQETQYF. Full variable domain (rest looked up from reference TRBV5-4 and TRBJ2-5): ETGVTQSPTHLIKTRGQQVTLRCSSQSGHNTVSWYQQALGQGPQFIFQYYREEENGRGNFPPRFSGLQFPNYSSELNVNALELDDSALYLCASSLAQQETQYFGPGTRLLVL.

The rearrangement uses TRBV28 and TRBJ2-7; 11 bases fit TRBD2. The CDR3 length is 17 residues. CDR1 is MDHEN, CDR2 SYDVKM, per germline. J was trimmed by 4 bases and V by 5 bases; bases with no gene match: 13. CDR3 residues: CASSLLSGGAVWYEQYF. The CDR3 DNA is TGTGCCAGCAGTCTACTTAGCGGGGGGGCCGTGTGGTACGAGCAGTACTTC.

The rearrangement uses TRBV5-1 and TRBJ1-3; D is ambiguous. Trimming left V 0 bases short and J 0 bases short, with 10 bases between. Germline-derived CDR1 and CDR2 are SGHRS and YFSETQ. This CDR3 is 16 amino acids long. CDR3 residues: CASSLAGRDSGNTIYF. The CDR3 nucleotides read TGCGCCAGCAGCTTGGCTGGCAGAGACTCTGGAAACACCATATATTTT.

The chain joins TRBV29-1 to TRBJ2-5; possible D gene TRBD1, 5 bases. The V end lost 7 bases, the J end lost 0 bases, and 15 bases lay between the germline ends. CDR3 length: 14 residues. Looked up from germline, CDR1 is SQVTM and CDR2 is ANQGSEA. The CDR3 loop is CSGKSTAYQETQYF. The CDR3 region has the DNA TGCAGCGGGAAATCGACAGCCTACCAAGAGACCCAGTACTTC.

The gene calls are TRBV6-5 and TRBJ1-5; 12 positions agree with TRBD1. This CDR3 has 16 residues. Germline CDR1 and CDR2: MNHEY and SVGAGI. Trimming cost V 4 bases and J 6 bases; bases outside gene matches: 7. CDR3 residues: CASSSLGQGAGQPQHF. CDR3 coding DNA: TGTGCCAGCAGTTCTCTGGGACAGGGGGCCGGTCAGCCCCAGCATTTT.

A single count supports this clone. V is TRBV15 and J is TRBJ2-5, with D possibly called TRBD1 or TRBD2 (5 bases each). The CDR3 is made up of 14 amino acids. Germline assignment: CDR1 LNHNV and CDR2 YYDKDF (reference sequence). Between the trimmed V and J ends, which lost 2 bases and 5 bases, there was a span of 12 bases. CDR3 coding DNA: TGTGCCACCAGCAGACTGGGACCTTGGGAGACCCAGTACTTC. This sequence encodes CATSRLGPWETQYF.

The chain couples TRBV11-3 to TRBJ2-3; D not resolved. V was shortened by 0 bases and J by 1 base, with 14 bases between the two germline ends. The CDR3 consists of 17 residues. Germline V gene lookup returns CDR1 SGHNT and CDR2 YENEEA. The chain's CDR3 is CASSLDGRARGTDTQYF. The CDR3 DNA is TGTGCCAGCAGCTTAGATGGAAGGGCTAGGGGCACAGATACGCAGTATTTT. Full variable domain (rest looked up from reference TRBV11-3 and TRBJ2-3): EAGVVQSPRYKIIEKKQPVAFWCNPISGHNTLYWYLQNLGQGPELLIRYENEEAVDDSQLPKDRFSAERLKGVDSTLKIQPAELGDSAVYLCASSLDGRARGTDTQYFGPGTRLTVL.

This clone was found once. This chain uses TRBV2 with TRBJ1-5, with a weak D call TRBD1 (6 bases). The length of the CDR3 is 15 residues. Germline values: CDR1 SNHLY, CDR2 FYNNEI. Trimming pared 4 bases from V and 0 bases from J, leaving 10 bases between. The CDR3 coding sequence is TGTGCCAGCAGTGGGACAGCCACTAGCAATCAGCCCCAGCATTTT. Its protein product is CASSGTATSNQPQHF.

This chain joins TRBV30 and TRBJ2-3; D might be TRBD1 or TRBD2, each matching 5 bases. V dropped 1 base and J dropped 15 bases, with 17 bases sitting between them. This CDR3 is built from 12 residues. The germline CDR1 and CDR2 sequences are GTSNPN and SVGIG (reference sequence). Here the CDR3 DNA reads TGTGCCTGGAGTGCCCCCGGGACGTCCAGCTATTTT. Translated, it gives CAWSAPGTSSYF.

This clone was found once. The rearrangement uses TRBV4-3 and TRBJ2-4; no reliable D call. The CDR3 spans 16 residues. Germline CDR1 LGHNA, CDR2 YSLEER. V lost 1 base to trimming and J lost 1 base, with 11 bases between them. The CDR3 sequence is CASSQVKVGAKNIQYF. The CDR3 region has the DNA TGCGCCAGCAGCCAAGTCAAGGTGGGGGCCAAAAACATTCAGTACTTC.

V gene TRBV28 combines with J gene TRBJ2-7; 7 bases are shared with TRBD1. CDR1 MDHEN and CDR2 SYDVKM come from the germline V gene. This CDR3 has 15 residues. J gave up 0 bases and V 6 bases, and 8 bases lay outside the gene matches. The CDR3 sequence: CASRLVGTVSYEQYF. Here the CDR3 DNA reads TGTGCCAGCAGACTAGTCGGGACAGTCTCCTACGAGCAGTACTTC.

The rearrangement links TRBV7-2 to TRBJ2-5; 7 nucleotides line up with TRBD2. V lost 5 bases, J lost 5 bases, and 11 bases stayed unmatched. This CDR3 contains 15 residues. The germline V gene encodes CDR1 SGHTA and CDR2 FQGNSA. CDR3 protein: CASSPTHGGSETQYF. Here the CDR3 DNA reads TGTGCCAGCAGCCCCACCCACGGGGGGTCGGAGACCCAGTACTTC.